These 7 T cell receptor beta chains share one sample of origin, sequenced in a study of blood T cell repertoires in COVID-19. Some clones are missing from TCRdb's copy, which holds only in-frame ones; the method was immunoSEQ multiplex PCR. The sample carries around 300,000 clones, about 87% recorded once. The sequenced material came from peripheral blood. Every receptor here comes from a woman aged 45-65 years with COVID-19, enrolled during active disease.

The chain uses TRBV30 and TRBJ1-2; 9 nucleotides align to TRBD1. The CDR3 consists of 16 residues. The V segment lost 4 bases and the J segment 5 bases; nucleotides outside the gene matches: 14. Germline CDR1 is GTSNPN and CDR2 is SVGIG (reference sequence). The CDR3 nucleotides read TGTGCCTGGACGCGAGGGACAGGGAGTTCCCTTTATGGCTACACCTTC. Protein product: CAWTRGTGSSLYGYTF.

The J gene is TRBJ1-1, the V gene TRBV18; D is perhaps TRBD1 (6 bases). The CDR3 runs 16 residues. The V gene lost 1 base and the J gene lost 1 base, with 13 bases spanning the gap. In germline, CDR1 is KGHSH, CDR2 LQKENI. The CDR3 DNA reads TGTGCCAGCTCACCACAACAGGGAAAAGAGAACACTGAAGCTTTCTTT. This sequence encodes CASSPQQGKENTEAFF.

This clone appeared a single time. The chain employs TRBV7-9 and TRBJ1-3, with 11 nucleotides matching TRBD1. V trimming: 1 base; J trimming: 12 bases; junction bases outside the gene matches: 8. The CDR3 length is 15 residues. Germline values: CDR1 SEHNR, CDR2 FQNEAQ (reference sequence). This CDR3 reads CASSLDVGQGAGIYF. CDR3 DNA sequence: TGTGCCAGCAGCTTAGACGTCGGACAGGGGGCTGGCATATATTTT. Full variable domain (missing parts from reference TRBV7-9 and TRBJ1-3): DTGVSQNPRHKITKRGQNVTFRCDPISEHNRLYWYRQTLGQGPEFLTYFQNEAQLEKSRLLSDRFSAERPKGSFSTLEIQRTEQGDSAMYLCASSLDVGQGAGIYFGEGSWLTVV.

Concerning this clone: This sample includes further DNA sequences coding for the same CDR3. The chain is built from TRBV29-1 and TRBJ1-1, with TRBD1 matching over 7 bases. V trimming: 3 bases; J trimming: 5 bases; junction bases outside the gene matches: 6. CDR1 SQVTM and CDR2 ANQGSEA come from the germline V gene. This CDR3 has 13 residues. The CDR3 DNA reads TGCAGCGTTGATCGAGGGGGCGAAACTGAAGCTTTCTTT. Encoded protein: CSVDRGGETEAFF.

The chain's CDR3 is CASSEPGLAGGYNEQFF. CDR3 DNA: TGCGCCAGCAGTGAGCCCGGACTAGCGGGAGGTTACAATGAGCAGTTCTTC. This rearrangement joins TRBV10-1 to TRBJ2-1; 14 bases are shared with TRBD2. The CDR3 covers 17 residues. Germline V gene lookup returns CDR1 WNHNN and CDR2 SYGVQD (reference sequence). The V and J ends lost 2 bases and 4 bases, in that order; junction bases with no gene match: 4.

The rearrangement uses TRBV7-2 and TRBJ2-7; 7 positions match TRBD2. The J segment lost 7 bases and the V segment lost 1 base, leaving 10 bases of the junction unmatched. The CDR3 length is 15 residues. CDR1 and CDR2 (germline): SGHTA, FQGNSA. Here the CDR3 reads CASSLDFSGTGEQYF. The DNA of the CDR3 is TGTGCCAGCAGCTTAGATTTCAGCGGGACTGGAGAGCAGTACTTC. Variable domain in full (rest from reference TRBV7-2 and TRBJ2-7): GAGVSQSPSNKVTEKGKDVELRCDPISGHTALYWYRQSLGQGLEFLIYFQGNSAPDKSGLPSDRFSAERTGGSVSTLTIQRTQQEDSAVYLCASSLDFSGTGEQYFGPGTRLTVT.

The count of this clone is one. This sequence joins TRBV29-1 and TRBJ1-1; 8 positions agree with TRBD1. With 7 bases clipped from V and 3 bases from J, the junction kept 10 bases outside the gene matches. Germline values: CDR1 SQVTM, CDR2 ANQGSEA. The CDR3 runs 14 residues. The CDR3 spells CSAERTGIDTEAFF. The CDR3 DNA is TGCAGCGCCGAGCGGACAGGGATAGACACTGAAGCTTTCTTT.